The 16 T cell receptor beta chains below all came from one sample that was sequenced in a study of T cell changes during pregnancy in multiple sclerosis. The repertoire was sequenced with immunoSEQ multiplex PCR; TCRdb's copy has only in-frame clones and lacks some. Here the sample spans about 60,000 clones, 80% to 95% being singletons. This material consisted of peripheral blood, taken in the first trimester of pregnancy. These receptors all come from a female donor with multiple sclerosis, enrolled in a pregnancy study.

A few counts support this clone. The chain uses TRBV7-8 and TRBJ1-1, with D tentatively TRBD1 (6 bases). CDR3 size: 13 residues. Germline values: CDR1 SGHVS, CDR2 FQNEAQ. V was clipped by 3 bases and J by 1 base, with 6 bases between them. CDR3: CASSLTGNTEAFF. The CDR3 nucleotides read TGTGCCAGCAGCTTGACAGGGAACACTGAAGCTTTCTTT.

This clone was detected once. The chain joins TRBV5-1 to TRBJ1-5, with 12 bases lining up with TRBD1. Trimming took 4 bases from V and 5 from J; bases not matched to a gene: 7. This CDR3 comprises 16 residues. Germline V lookup: CDR1 SGHRS, CDR2 YFSETQ. CDR3: CASSPGTGGFYQPQHF. The CDR3 DNA sequence: TGCGCCAGCAGCCCAGGGACAGGGGGCTTTTATCAGCCCCAGCATTTT. The full variable domain, in which reference TRBV5-1 and TRBJ1-5 provide the parts outside the CDR3, is KAGVTQTPRYLIKTRGQQVTLSCSPISGHRSVSWYQQTPGQGLQFLFEYFSETQRNKGNFPGRFSGRQFSNSRSEMNVSTLELGDSALYLCASSPGTGGFYQPQHFGDGTRLSIL.

The chain is built from TRBV19 and TRBJ1-2, with unresolved D. The CDR3 contains 14 residues. Trimming stripped 3 bases from V and 7 bases from J, with 15 bases between. Germline CDR1 reads LNHDA; CDR2 reads SQIVND (reference sequence). The CDR3 loop is CASSIGRQVIGYTF. The CDR3 DNA reads as TGTGCCAGTAGTATCGGCCGGCAGGTAATTGGCTACACCTTC.

The rearrangement joins TRBV4-1 to TRBJ2-5; a weak D match, TRBD1 (6 bases). Trimming removed 0 bases from V and 5 bases from J, with 13 bases in between. This CDR3 spans 15 amino acids. CDR1 is MGHRA, CDR2 YSYEKL, per germline. CDR3 sequence (DNA): TGCGCCAGCAGCCAAGAGGGCAGGGGATACGAGACCCAGTACTTC. Translating gives CASSQEGRGYETQYF.

V and J are TRBV4-3 and TRBJ2-7; 7 bases match TRBD2. With V trimmed by 0 bases and J by 6 bases, 11 bases remained unmatched. Looked up from germline, CDR1 is LGHNA and CDR2 is YSLEER. This CDR3 has 16 amino acids. This CDR3 reads CASSQEVGGGLIEQYF. The CDR3 nucleotides are TGCGCCAGCAGCCAAGAAGTCGGGGGAGGGCTAATCGAGCAGTACTTC.

The CDR3 sequence: CASSRDFTDTQYF. The CDR3 DNA sequence: TGCGCCAGCAGCAGAGATTTCACAGATACGCAGTATTTT. The chain couples TRBV4-3 to TRBJ2-3; D unclear. Trimming removed 5 bases from V and 2 bases from J, with 8 bases in between. Germline V gives CDR1 LGHNA, CDR2 YSLEER. The CDR3 runs 13 residues.

This chain links TRBV6-6 with TRBJ2-3; 10 bases line up with TRBD2. The CDR3 consists of 14 residues. The V segment lost 5 bases and the J segment 5 bases; nucleotides outside the gene matches: 4. CDR1 MNHNY and CDR2 SVGAGI come from the germline V gene (reference sequence). DNA of the CDR3: TGTGCCAGCAGTAGCGGGGGGGCCGAAGATACGCAGTATTTT. Translating it yields CASSSGGAEDTQYF.

The J gene is TRBJ2-3, the V gene TRBV7-2; TRBD2 matches 10 bases. This CDR3 is built from 15 residues. V lost 8 bases, J lost 3 bases, and 8 bases stayed unmatched. Germline V gene data show CDR1 as SGHTA and CDR2 as FQGNSA. The DNA for the CDR3 is TGTGCCAGCGCCCTCGAGCGGGGGGGAACAGATACGCAGTATTTT. It encodes CASALERGGTDTQYF.

This chain links TRBV18 with TRBJ1-1; no firm D call. The CDR3 is 13 amino acids. The germline CDR1 and CDR2 sequences are KGHSH and LQKENI. With 1 base removed from V and 3 bases from J, the gap between germline ends came to 6 bases. CDR3: CASSPREDTEAFF. The CDR3 nucleotides read TGTGCCAGCTCACCACGAGAGGACACTGAAGCTTTCTTT.

The chain employs TRBV9 and TRBJ1-1; the D gene is possibly TRBD1 (6 bases). V was shortened by 0 bases and J by 9 bases, with 15 bases between the two germline ends. This CDR3 has 14 residues. CDR1 is SGDLS, CDR2 YYNGEE, per germline. The CDR3 reads CASSVEGVRTQAFF. In DNA form, the CDR3 reads TGTGCCAGCAGCGTAGAGGGGGTACGTACTCAAGCTTTCTTT. The entire variable domain, with the rest obtained from reference TRBV9 and TRBJ1-1, is as follows: DSGVTQTPKHLITATGQRVTLRCSPRSGDLSVYWYQQSLDQGLQFLIQYYNGEERAKGNILERFSAQQFPDLHSELNLSSLELGDSALYFCASSVEGVRTQAFFGQGTRLTVV.

As DNA, the CDR3 is TGTGCCAGCAGTCCACAGGGGGTGGCTGGAAACACCATATATTTT. It codes for CASSPQGVAGNTIYF. The chain is built from TRBV2 and TRBJ1-3; 8 nucleotides align to TRBD1. The germline CDR1 and CDR2 sequences are SNHLY and FYNNEI. V dropped 5 bases and J dropped 2; count of bases not matched to a gene: 5. This CDR3 region has 15 residues.

The rearrangement joins TRBV5-5 to TRBJ1-2; D may be TRBD1 (5 bases). Between the trimmed V and J ends, which lost 4 bases and 1 base, there was a span of 11 bases. Germline CDR1 is SGHKS and CDR2 is YYEKEE (reference sequence). This CDR3 contains 14 residues. The CDR3 is CASSPWQGNYGYTF. In DNA form, the CDR3 reads TGTGCCAGCAGCCCGTGGCAGGGTAACTATGGCTACACCTTC.

The J gene is TRBJ1-2, the V gene TRBV19, with D maybe TRBD1 (6 bases). V was pared by 4 bases and J by 6 bases, with 12 bases between. Germline CDR1 is LNHDA and CDR2 is SQIVND (reference sequence). This CDR3 comprises 13 residues. CDR3 residues: CASSNTGRDGYTF. CDR3 nucleotide sequence: TGTGCCAGTAGTAATACAGGGCGAGATGGCTACACCTTC.

The chain recombines TRBV30 with TRBJ1-6; 7 bases agree with TRBD1. Germline V lookup: CDR1 GTSNPN, CDR2 SVGIG (reference sequence). This CDR3 has 18 residues. V dropped 2 bases and J dropped 6; count of bases not matched to a gene: 16. The CDR3 DNA is TGTGCCTGGAGTTCACTCCTTAAGGGGGCTTGGCTTAATTCACCCCTCCACTTT. Its protein product is CAWSSLLKGAWLNSPLHF.

CDR3 nucleotides: TGTGCCAGCAGCTTAAGTAGCGGGGGGATCGGGGAGCTGTTTTTT. Translating it yields CASSLSSGGIGELFF. This chain connects TRBV7-8 to TRBJ2-2; 10 bases agree with TRBD2. V lost 2 bases and J lost 7; bases outside the gene matches: 4. The germline CDR1 and CDR2 sequences are SGHVS and FQNEAQ. This CDR3 spans 15 amino acids.

This clone was counted once. The chain employs TRBV6-5 and TRBJ2-5, with D possibly being TRBD2 (7 bases). The end of the DNA fits TRBJ2-7 better, so the J call may be wrong. Germline V gives CDR1 MNHEY, CDR2 SVGAGI. This CDR3 has 14 residues. The CDR3 spells CASSPGGPSYEQYF. DNA of the CDR3: TGTGCCAGCAGCCCCGGGGGGCCCTCCTACGAGCAGTACTTC.